Below are 9 T cell receptor beta chains sequenced from a single sample in a study of shared clonotypes between healthy human individuals. Method: immunoSEQ multiplex PCR; TCRdb's copy keeps in-frame clones and lacks some. The sample has around 2.5 million clones, 80% to 95% seen once; the top ten hold around 0.4%. The source material was naive CD4+ T cells from PBMCs. Stated subset: CD45RA+ positively selected. The receptors shown here come from a man aged 18 to 30 in good health. Some clones in this sample may be carry-over from other donors' samples.

This chain uses TRBV11-1 with TRBJ2-7; D remains ambiguous. This CDR3 contains 11 residues. V was cut by 4 bases and J by 7 bases, with 8 bases left in between. Germline V CDR1 and CDR2: SGHAT, FQDESV (reference sequence). As DNA, the CDR3 is TGTGCCAGCAGCTCCGGTCTTGAGCAGTACTTC. Amino acid sequence: CASSSGLEQYF.

This rearrangement joins TRBV2 to TRBJ2-1, with 8 bases that match TRBD2. Per the germline V gene, CDR1 is SNHLY and CDR2 is FYNNEI. The CDR3 contains 12 residues. After removal of 11 bases from V and 6 bases from J, the junction contained 6 bases not matched to a gene. CDR3 residues: CALTSGTNEQFF. The CDR3 DNA is TGTGCCCTTACTAGCGGCACCAATGAGCAGTTCTTC.

This rearrangement joins TRBV19 to TRBJ1-1; TRBD1 is a possible D gene (5 bases). This CDR3 spans 14 amino acids. Trimming left V 5 bases short and J 1 base short, with 11 bases between. Germline V gene sequence: CDR1 LNHDA, CDR2 SQIVND (reference sequence). The CDR3 loop is CASSVQGGNTEAFF. The CDR3 nucleotides are TGTGCCAGTAGTGTTCAGGGAGGGAACACTGAAGCTTTCTTT.

This clone showed up just once. This sequence joins TRBV30 and TRBJ2-5; TRBD1 matches 8 bases. The CDR3 consists of 14 residues. The V gene's germline CDR1 is GTSNPN and CDR2 SVGIG (reference sequence). J lost 5 bases, V lost 1 base, and 6 bases had no gene match. The CDR3 DNA reads TGTGCCTGGAGTGCAGACAGGGGCTGGGAGACCCAGTACTTC. Its protein product is CAWSADRGWETQYF.

The chain employs TRBV15 and TRBJ1-2, with D perhaps matching TRBD1 (5 bases). The CDR3 spans 12 residues. V dropped 4 bases and J dropped 6 bases, with 9 bases sitting between them. CDR1 and CDR2 from the germline V gene are LNHNV and YYDKDF (reference sequence). The CDR3: CATSTGKNGYTF. Written as DNA, the CDR3 is TGTGCCACCAGCACAGGGAAGAATGGCTACACCTTC.

This clone has only one observation. The chain joins TRBV5-1 to TRBJ1-3; 7 positions match TRBD1. The CDR3 runs to 16 residues. The trim removed 2 bases at V and 0 bases at J, leaving 5 bases unmatched. CDR1 and CDR2 (germline): SGHRS, YFSETQ. As DNA, the CDR3 is TGCGCCAGCAGCTTTGGACAGGCGAACTCTGGAAACACCATATATTTT. It translates to CASSFGQANSGNTIYF.

V and J are TRBV19 and TRBJ1-1; D call uncertain. Per the germline V gene, CDR1 is LNHDA and CDR2 is SQIVND (reference sequence). The CDR3 totals 14 residues. V gave up 7 bases and J gave up 4 bases, with 16 bases separating them. The CDR3 bases are TGTGCCAGTACCCCGGTGGGTGGGAGCACTGAAGCTTTCTTT. It yields the protein CASTPVGGSTEAFF.

The V and J genes are TRBV14 and TRBJ2-7, with D uncertain. Germline CDR1 is SGHDN and CDR2 is FVKESK. The CDR3 spans 12 residues. The ends were cut back, 1 base at V and 9 bases at J, with 10 bases in the middle. The CDR3 sequence is CASSQVPSWQYF. The CDR3, as DNA: TGTGCCAGCAGCCAAGTTCCCTCCTGGCAGTACTTC.

J is TRBJ2-1 and V is TRBV28, with a weak D call TRBD2 (7 bases). V was cut by 4 bases and J by 4 bases, with 17 bases left in between. The CDR3 spans 16 residues. Germline CDR1 is MDHEN and CDR2 is SYDVKM. The CDR3 DNA follows: TGTGCCAGCAGTTCGGGGGGCGTGAAATTATACAATGAGCAGTTCTTC. Amino acid sequence: CASSSGGVKLYNEQFF.